What follows describes a single T cell receptor beta chain. Its target antigen remains unknown. No clone much larger than this one lies a single base away; base qualities are absent. This specimen belongs to a study of blood T cell repertoires in COVID-19 (dated by TCRdb to the early 2020s). Background for the entire study: Samples from collaborators originated in the United States, Italy and Spain and spanned both the acute and convalescent phases of COVID-19. The samples were drawn from two sources: the first 160 participants of the ongoing ImmuneRACE study, and 1,200 or so subjects contributed by 6 global collaborators. The material from the prospective study consisted of cDNA or gDNA derived from T cells, B-cell-depleted T cells, or PBMCs. The repertoires were released in a freely available public database meant as a resource for research on the immune response to SARS-CoV-2. Where available, HLA class I and class II types were obtained from metadata supplied by the sample provider rather than from assay-based typing. Sample metadata almost always included a de-identified subject ID, COVID-19 status, age in years and sex. Subjects who had been exposed to COVID-19, were actively infected with it, or had recovered from it provided the deeply sampled blood TCRbeta repertoires that made up the dataset. Beyond this particular receptor, the publication reports: The quantity of clinical and demographic metadata differed by source and by participant and was supplied without curation.

TCRbeta CDR3 regions were amplified from genomic DNA by means of the immunoSEQ Assay, a bias-controlled multiplex PCR. In the original analysis: Within the assay, amplification of reference gene primers was used to estimate how many nucleated cells each sample contained. To quantify the absolute abundance of each unique TCRbeta CDR3 rearrangement, sequence reads were collapsed and filtered. Productive Simpson clonality was computed per sample as the square root of Simpson's diversity index over productive rearrangements. Sourced from immuneACCESS, this table was stored by TCRdb with only in-frame sequences that have V and J called. A share of the clones is absent; for the studies checked, an unresolved V gene accounts for under half, and the remainder has no known explanation. Clone size and V and J calls were adopted from that table, with D and trimming inferred from the DNA. This sample holds more than 40,000 clones; 70% to 90% were observed only once. 3% to 3.5% of the sample goes to the ten largest clones.

In the prospective study, participants were about 18 to 95 years old, resided in about two dozen geographic areas of the United States, and were enrolled through a virtual design. In the prospective study, cohorts were assigned on the basis of participant-reported clinical history obtained from a screening survey and a study questionnaire. For ImmuneRACE Cohort 3, a participant was defined as recovered based on two consecutive negative NP/OP PCR tests, clearance by a healthcare professional, or resolution of symptoms. Each participant in the prospective study had whole blood, serum and a nasopharyngeal or oropharyngeal swab collected by mobile phlebotomists. Prospective study participants could optionally give additional blood draws and questionnaires over an approximately two-month period. Before DNA extraction, blood samples from the prospective study were shipped at room temperature or frozen.

The CDR3, from cysteine to phenylalanine, totals 17 residues. Only the CDR3 portion is preserved as DNA: 51 bases, with reading frame beginning at the first base. Rearrangement joined TRBV12-2 to TRBJ1-2; no DNA check was done on the table's D call, TRBD1. TRBV12-2 is listed as a pseudogene. The sequence derives from a woman aged 50 to 60 who had recovered from COVID-19. Material for sequencing was PBMCs or T cells enriched from blood (not recorded which). The DNA is TGTGCAAGTCGCTTAGCCATACAGGCGAATACAAATTATGGCTACACCTTC. Its coded protein is CASRLAIQANTNYGYTF.